This TCR beta chain originates from a study of cytomegalovirus exposure and HLA in healthy donors (dated by TCRdb to the late 2010s). Context from the whole study: An earlier analysis of a few hundred of the donors reported 276 Gb of sequence data and around 110 million unique TCR beta sequences obtained from around 180 million T cells. All discovery cohort repertoires had been generated using a single sequencing platform. To predict cytomegalovirus infection status, the study combined high-throughput TCR immunosequencing, statistical association of individual TCRs with disease status, and machine learning. Among 300 to 450 genotyped donors of the cohort, an average of about 240,000 unique TCR beta nucleotide sequences were sequenced per donor, about a sixth of them non-productive. Approximately 310 gigabases of sequencing data and tens of millions of unique TCR sequences were included in an early release covering about 700 HLA-typed donors. A separate validation cohort of 90 to 150 different subjects was used in addition to the roughly 670-subject first cohort. The genetic ancestry cluster associated with self-reported Caucasian donors included 81% of the approximately 400 genotyped donors. HLA typing covered class I and class II loci at four-digit resolution. A later genetic analysis took genome-wide SNP genotypes for about 65% of the 666 donors and used that subset as a discovery cohort. Typing coverage differed by locus: A, B, C, DRB1 and DQB1 were typed in roughly 629-640 donors, DQA1 in about 510, DPA1 in 600 to 610, and DPB1 in 400 to 480. Because of strong linkage in the cohort, 5 or 6 DR-DQ haplotypes were treated as single units for association and clustering. The later analysis used no new phenotypic data to find candidate immune exposures, relying instead on TCR beta sequences and their occurrence across donors. The study was designed to test whether signatures of past pathogen exposure could be identified by cataloging public T cell receptors. Donor age, sex, ethnicity and CMV serostatus were compiled alongside the repertoire data. Using immunosequencing, the study profiled T cell repertoires from roughly 650 subjects and related those repertoires to cytomegalovirus serostatus. A later analysis re-examined previously published TCR beta repertoires from more than 650 donors and added high-resolution HLA genotyping to investigate patterns of TCR occurrence. An earlier analysis of approximately 500 of the donors applied high-throughput TCR beta sequencing to assess whether each TCR beta V gene segment acted as functional or pseudogenic. Study-wide conclusions, independent of this receptor: The study listed 164 TCR beta chains as associated with cytomegalovirus. Some IMGT-functional V segments, including TRBV6-2 and TRBV6-3, could not be told apart with the 87-base-pair reads, so those segments were excluded. Most TCR sequences were seen in very few donors, while some public TCRs were found in many individuals. In a later genetic analysis, a missense DCLRE1C variant was associated with V-gene and J-gene trimming of TCR beta chains, and the association was replicated in an independent cohort. A few of the identified cytomegalovirus-associated TCR beta chains were confirmed in vitro to be specific for cytomegalovirus antigens. In a later analysis, HLA-associated TCR beta chains showed more clonal expansion and lower generation probabilities than non-associated chains that were equally common. Assigning TCR associations to individual alleles was difficult when HLA alleles, especially DR and DQ, strongly co-occurred. The authors suggested that the approach could potentially be extended to other disease states and immunological phenotypes. In a later analysis, several top co-occurrence clusters were reported to appear linked to parvovirus B19, influenza, CMV and Epstein-Barr virus. Immune exposure information for the cohort was limited to CMV serostatus. Because counts were too low, about 17 rarely observed V segments, including chromosome 9 orphons, were excluded from the earlier analysis of around 590 of the donors. A group of highly shared sequence variants was considered likely to be a technical artifact of the sequencing pipeline. Correlated functional status among segregating V segments might reflect linkage disequilibrium, but an unknown experimental factor could not be ruled out. A later analysis found that TCR association rates varied across HLA loci, with DRB1 alleles showing the most associated TCRs and HLA-C alleles the fewest. Sequencing depth was assumed to be roughly uniform across donors in the presence/absence analyses, though that assumption may not hold. Because HLA typing was unavailable for some donors at each locus, only the typed subset was used in association tests. The classifier was reported to diagnose cytomegalovirus status with high specificity and sensitivity in both the original and validation cohorts. In a later genetic analysis, fewer N-insertions in productive TCRs were reported among donors in an Asian-associated ancestry cluster than the 666-donor mean. A further reported finding was that TCR beta sequences accurately predicted the HLA-A and HLA-B alleles for most subjects in the first cohort. A later analysis found that most CMV-associated TCR beta chains appeared HLA-restricted, with HLA associations seemingly driven largely by CMV exposure. Broadly in line with IMGT annotations, most TCR beta V segments showed up in productive rearrangements about 87% or about 30% of the time in an earlier analysis of several hundred of the donors. In this cohort, only TCR beta chains were sequenced, and detectable features were limited by the absence of alpha or paired-chain data. At a false discovery rate of 0.05, a later analysis linked 16,951 TCR beta sequences to specific HLA alleles.

A note on this clone: Its antigen remains undetermined. The record has no base qualities; no much larger clone is one base away.

The CDR3 runs 15 residues from the cysteine to the phenylalanine. Kept here is only the CDR3 DNA, which spans 45 bases and is read in frame from base 1. V and J lose 5 bases and 4 bases, and a span of 14 bases separates them. The germline V gene (reference sequence) sets CDR1 to SEHNR and CDR2 to FQNEAQ. Libraries were constructed by the immunoSEQ multiplex PCR assay. A mixture of 60 forward primers for TCR Vbeta segments and 13 reverse primers for TCR Jbeta segments was used in the multiplex PCR. The CDR3 region of rearranged TCR beta genes was amplified from genomic DNA by a multiplex PCR assay. The amplified TCR beta libraries were sequenced on the Illumina HiSeq System as 87-base-pair reads. The paper's data handling went like this. In a later analysis, around 80 million unique TCR beta chains were counted across the approximately 640 repertoires, and approximately 11 million of these chains were shared by at least two donors. Raw reads were error-corrected and collapsed into unique sequences with a nearest-neighbor algorithm that merged closely related sequences to remove PCR and sequencing errors. V, D and J gene segments were assigned by aligning CDR3 sequences to IMGT reference sequences. Each retained sequence needed at least a six-nucleotide match to both a V gene segment and a J gene segment. Rearrangements were called productive when the CDR3 lacked stop codons and stayed in frame with V and J; all others were non-productive. Following IMGT convention, CDR3 was defined as the stretch from the second conserved V-encoded cysteine up to the conserved J-encoded phenylalanine. Sequences without an unambiguous match to a single V gene segment were excluded from the earlier analysis of about 630 of the donors. An earlier analysis of several hundred of the donors called V segments functional above 56.7% productive rearrangements and segregating when the between-donor standard deviation exceeded 5%. To diagnose cytomegalovirus status from the catalog of TCR beta chain sequences, a statistical classification framework was built. V and J gene assignment, in a later analysis, came from comparing TCR nucleotide sequences with IMGT/GENE-DB human TR gene sequences. In a later analysis, CDR3 sequences and most-parsimonious VDJ recombination scenarios were assigned using the TCRdist pipeline. In a later analysis, each TCR beta chain was defined by its CDR3 amino acid sequence together with its V-gene family, and reads lacking a unique V-gene family were excluded. To address suspected cross-contamination and a sequencing artifact, a later analysis removed approximately 600 highly shared, low-generation-probability nucleotide sequences. A later analysis calculated a clonal expansion index for each public chain from normalized within-repertoire ranks of inferred template counts. Generation probabilities in a later analysis came from a VDJ recombination model fitted to out-of-frame rearrangements, and those results were checked against IGoR. A later analysis scored TCR-TCR, TCR-HLA and TCR-CMV co-occurrence with hypergeometric tests, applying a repertoire-size bias correction to TCR pairs. To estimate false discovery rates, a later analysis permuted the HLA or CMV assignments 20 times. A later analysis grouped co-occurring TCRs with DBSCAN, adding TCRdist sequence similarity when clustering within HLA-allele-positive subsets. For co-occurrence clustering, repertoires with fewer than 30,000 or more than 120,000 public chains were excluded, along with about five repertoires with anomalous nucleotide sharing. Not all clones reach the TCRdb copy of this immuneACCESS table, which keeps in-frame sequences only. Checked studies attribute under half of the gap to unresolved V genes and leave the rest unexplained. V, J and clone size reflect that table, while D and trimming were determined from the DNA. This sample lists roughly 130,000 clones; roughly 80% were detected once. About 11% of the sample lies in the top ten.

In total, over 600 healthy bone marrow donors made up the cohort. At the time of sampling, all cohort members were nominally healthy, though unrecorded immune exposures were likely present. The donor tested CMV seropositive and was one of the 289 seropositive cohort members. A peripheral blood sample was collected from each donor, and TCR beta sequencing was performed on peripheral blood mononuclear cells. Genomic DNA extraction from the blood cell samples was performed with the Qiagen DNeasy Blood Extraction Kit. Recombination joined TRBV7-9 with TRBJ1-4; TRBD1 is perhaps the D gene, given 6 matching bases. What was sequenced was PBMCs. The clonotype originates from a male donor in good health and CMV-seropositive. The DNA sequence follows: TGTGCCAGCAGCGGCCGACAGGCAGTTAATGAAAAACTGTTTTTT. Its translation reads: CASSGRQAVNEKLFF.